This T cell receptor beta chain stems from a study of long-term antiretroviral therapy in people with HIV. Study-wide context: The 2015 immediate-ART recommendation came about a decade after the earliest samples. Whole-study results and caveats: After ART, diversity increased yet remained lower than transplant donor controls. Nothing was known about ART adherence, viral resistance or changes in therapy.

Sequencing used immunoSEQ v3.0 at survey level. Measured with immunoSEQ multiplex PCR; TCRdb has only the in-frame clones, and not every one. The sample lists 30,000 to 40,000 clones; around 88% were seen once. All participants with HIV were treated in the United States. Concerning this clone itself: Its antigen is unknown.

The ends were cut back, 4 bases at V and 5 bases at J, with 21 bases in the middle. The CDR3 consists of 16 residues. CDR1 is SGHDT and CDR2 is YYEEEE in the germline V gene. The chain links TRBV5-6 to TRBJ2-5; D gene ambiguous. The source of this sequence is a woman between 18 and 29 years old with HIV. The sample consisted of unsorted PBMCs, taken just before starting antiretroviral therapy. The CDR3 DNA reads TGTGCCAGCAGCGAACATAATATTAGGCGGCGGGAGACCCAGTACTTC. Its protein is CASSEHNIRRRETQYF.